Detailed here is one T cell receptor (beta chain). This receptor's antigen is unknown. Qualities for individual bases were not recorded, and no much larger clone is one base off. Frozen genomic DNA underwent high-throughput TCRbeta CDR3 sequencing by immunoSEQ, including PCR amplification, mapping, bias correction and internal controls. The authors' pipeline ran thus. Productive rearrangements were kept, and unique TCRbeta sequences were defined by CDR3 nucleotide sequence plus V and J gene. For a sequence to be called donor-reactive, it needed a frequency of at least 0.01% and at least 5-fold expansion in CFSE-low cells compared with unstimulated pre-transplant cells. To ensure at least 90% detection power, minimum frequency thresholds were set for each subject based on that subject's lowest-template unstimulated sample. Jensen-Shannon divergence between the top 1000 TCRbeta sequences post- versus pre-transplant served as the measure of repertoire turnover. Changes in detection of donor-reactive sequences were assessed with two-sided Fisher's exact tests. TCRdb took this table from immuneACCESS and kept in-frame rearrangements with V and J called. Such tables lack part of the clones; where checked against another copy, unresolved V genes explain under half of the gap, and the rest is unexplained. That table supplies the V and J calls and clone size; D and trimming were determined from the DNA. This sample comprises around 70,000 clones, nearly 95% of them detected only once. The ten largest clones take up roughly 0.98% of the sample.

The sample originates from a study of T cell clones after liver transplantation (dated by TCRdb to 2018 to 2020). As for the study more broadly: ITN030ST, the source of the samples, was a randomized trial that attempted immunosuppression withdrawal within 2 years of liver transplantation. Donor-reactive T cell clones were identified using TCRbeta sequencing after a pre-transplant mixed lymphocyte reaction and were then followed in post-transplant blood. As an antigen-independent comparator for the donor-reactive sequences, third party-reactive TCRbeta sequences from pre-transplant MLRs were identified as well. Three of the eight recipients were HCV-positive; the others were transplanted for non-autoimmune, non-viral indications. Until randomization at 12-24 months post-transplant, subjects were given standard immunosuppression, with no induction therapy. Tolerance was defined as complete immunosuppression withdrawal for at least one year with no rise in liver enzymes beyond twice the upper limit of normal. Blood samples were collected pre-transplant, pre-randomization before withdrawal, and post-randomization after either full withdrawal or failed withdrawal. A cohort of 8 liver transplant recipients was studied, of whom 3 were classified as tolerant and 5 as non-tolerant. Study-wide findings and limitations: A significant post-transplant decrease in circulating donor-reactive CD4 TCRbeta sequences was observed in 5 of 8 subjects, irrespective of tolerance or HCV status. In two subjects, low numbers of available donor cells limited the measurable donor-reactive repertoire. Donor-reactive sequences declined more than third party-reactive ones, suggesting partial antigen-specific deletion unrelated to withdrawal success. The conclusions were preliminary, being limited by small, heterogeneous patient numbers and by non-standardized post-transplant time points. When repertoire turnover was accounted for, significantly reduced detection of donor-reactive sequences was found in 7 of 8 subjects for CD4 and in 8 of 8 subjects for CD8. Because allograft tissue specimens were not available, migration of donor-reactive T cells into the graft, rather than deletion, may have occurred.

Unstimulated PBMCs, after thawing, were stained for CD3, CD4 and CD8 and then FACS-sorted into CD3+CD4+ and CD3+CD8+ populations. Each of the 8 studied subjects was randomized to immunosuppression withdrawal. The Qiagen DNeasy Blood and Tissue Kit was used for isolation of genomic DNA. V and J lose 6 bases and 2 bases, and a span of 9 bases separates them. CDR1 is given as MNHEY and CDR2 as SVGAGI, both from the germline V gene. The CDR3 has 13 amino acids, counting the end cysteine and phenylalanine. The sequence is cut down to CDR3 DNA, 39 bases in frame from base 1. The source was CD4+ T cells from blood, collected less than 27 months after liver transplant. The sequence was collected from a human patient who received a liver transplant. Following a transplant, a fraction of the T cells may be traceable to the graft donor. The chain couples TRBV6-5 to TRBJ2-3; the D gene identity is not certain. The DNA reads as follows: TGTGCCAGCAGAATCGGCCCCACAGATACGCAGTATTTT. This encodes CASRIGPTDTQYF.